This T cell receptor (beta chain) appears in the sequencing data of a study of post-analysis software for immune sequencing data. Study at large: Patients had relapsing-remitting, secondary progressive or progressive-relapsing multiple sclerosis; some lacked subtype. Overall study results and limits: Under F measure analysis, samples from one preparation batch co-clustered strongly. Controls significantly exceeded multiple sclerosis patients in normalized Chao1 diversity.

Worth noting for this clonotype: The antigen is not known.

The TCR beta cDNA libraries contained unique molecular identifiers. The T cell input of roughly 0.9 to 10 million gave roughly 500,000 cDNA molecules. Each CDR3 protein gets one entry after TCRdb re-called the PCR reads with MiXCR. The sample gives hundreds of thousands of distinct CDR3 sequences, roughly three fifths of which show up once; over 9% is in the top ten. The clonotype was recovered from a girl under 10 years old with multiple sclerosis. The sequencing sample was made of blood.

The CDR3 sequence: CASSLPTGDSDGYTF. CDR3 in DNA: TGCGCCAGCAGCTTGCCCACCGGGGACTCCGATGGCTACACCTTC. V is TRBV5-1 and J is TRBJ1-2; tentatively, D is TRBD1 (5 bases). The CDR3 extends over 15 amino acids. With 1 base removed from V and 6 bases from J, the gap between germline ends came to 16 bases. CDR1 is SGHRS, CDR2 YFSETQ, per germline.